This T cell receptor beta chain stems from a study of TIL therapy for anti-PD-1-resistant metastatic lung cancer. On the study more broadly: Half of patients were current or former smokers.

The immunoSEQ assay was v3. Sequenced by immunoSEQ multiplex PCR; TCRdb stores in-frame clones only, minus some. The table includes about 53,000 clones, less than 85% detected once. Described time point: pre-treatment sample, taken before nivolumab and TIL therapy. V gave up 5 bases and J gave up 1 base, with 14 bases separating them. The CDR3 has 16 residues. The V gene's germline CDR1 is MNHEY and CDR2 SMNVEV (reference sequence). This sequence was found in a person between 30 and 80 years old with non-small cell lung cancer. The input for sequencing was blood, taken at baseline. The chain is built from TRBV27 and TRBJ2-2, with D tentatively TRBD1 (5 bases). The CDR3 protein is CASSKIDRQNTGELFF. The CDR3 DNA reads TGTGCCAGCAGTAAAATTGACAGACAGAACACCGGGGAGCTGTTTTTT.